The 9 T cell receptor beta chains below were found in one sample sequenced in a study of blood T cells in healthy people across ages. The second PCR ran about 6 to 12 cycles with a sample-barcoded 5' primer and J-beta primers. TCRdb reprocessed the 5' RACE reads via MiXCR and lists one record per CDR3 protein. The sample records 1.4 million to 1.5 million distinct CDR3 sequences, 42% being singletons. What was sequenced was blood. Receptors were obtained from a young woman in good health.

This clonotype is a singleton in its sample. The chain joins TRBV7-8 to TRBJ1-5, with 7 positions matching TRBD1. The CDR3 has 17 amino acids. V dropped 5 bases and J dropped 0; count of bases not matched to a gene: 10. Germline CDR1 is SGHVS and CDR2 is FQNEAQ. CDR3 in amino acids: CASSVRDSDYSNQPQHF. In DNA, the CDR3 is TGTGCCAGCAGCGTACGGGACAGCGACTATAGCAATCAGCCCCAGCATTTT. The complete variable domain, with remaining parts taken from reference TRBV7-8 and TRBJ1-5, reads GAGVSQSPRYKVAKRGQDVALRCDPISGHVSLFWYQQALGQGPEFLTYFQNEAQLDKSGLPSDRFFAERPEGSVSTLKIQRTQQEDSAVYLCASSVRDSDYSNQPQHFGDGTRLSIL.

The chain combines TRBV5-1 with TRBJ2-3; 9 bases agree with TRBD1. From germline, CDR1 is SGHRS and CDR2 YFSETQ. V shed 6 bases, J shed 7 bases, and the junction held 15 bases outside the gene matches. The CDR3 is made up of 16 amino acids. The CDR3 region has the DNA TGCGCCAGCACCGCCCCCCCGGGACAGGGCCGGTATACGCAGTATTTT. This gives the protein CASTAPPGQGRYTQYF.

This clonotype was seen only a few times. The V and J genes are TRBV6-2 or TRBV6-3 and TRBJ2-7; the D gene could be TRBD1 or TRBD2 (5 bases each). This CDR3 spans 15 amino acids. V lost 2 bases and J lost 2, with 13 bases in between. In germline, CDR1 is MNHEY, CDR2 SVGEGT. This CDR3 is CASSYPGDRPYEQYF. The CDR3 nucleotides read TGTGCCAGCAGTTACCCCGGGGACCGACCCTACGAGCAGTACTTC.

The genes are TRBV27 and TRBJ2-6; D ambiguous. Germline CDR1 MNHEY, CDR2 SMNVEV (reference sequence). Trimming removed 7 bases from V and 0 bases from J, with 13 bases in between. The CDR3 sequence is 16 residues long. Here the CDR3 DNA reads TGTGCCAGCACTCCCATAGTGGGCTCTGGGGCCAACGTCCTGACTTTC. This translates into CASTPIVGSGANVLTF.

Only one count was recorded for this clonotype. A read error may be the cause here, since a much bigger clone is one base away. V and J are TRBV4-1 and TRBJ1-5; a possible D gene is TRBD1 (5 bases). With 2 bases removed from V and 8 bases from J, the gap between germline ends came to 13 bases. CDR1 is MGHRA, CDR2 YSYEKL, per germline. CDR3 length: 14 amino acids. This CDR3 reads CASSQNEGPEPQHF. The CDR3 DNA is TGCGCCAGCAGCCAAAACGAGGGGCCGGAGCCCCAGCATTTT.

DNA for the CDR3: TGTGCCAGCAGCATATCCGGGACAGAGACCTACGAGCAGTACTTC. Its protein product is CASSISGTETYEQYF. The genes are TRBV7-2 and TRBJ2-7; 7 nucleotides match TRBD1. J was trimmed by 2 bases and V by 5 bases; bases with no gene match: 9. CDR1 and CDR2 (germline): SGHTA, FQGNSA. There are 15 residues in the CDR3. The variable domain in full, with the rest retrieved from reference TRBV7-2 and TRBJ2-7, is GAGVSQSPSNKVTEKGKDVELRCDPISGHTALYWYRQSLGQGLEFLIYFQGNSAPDKSGLPSDRFSAERTGGSVSTLTIQRTQQEDSAVYLCASSISGTETYEQYFGPGTRLTVT.

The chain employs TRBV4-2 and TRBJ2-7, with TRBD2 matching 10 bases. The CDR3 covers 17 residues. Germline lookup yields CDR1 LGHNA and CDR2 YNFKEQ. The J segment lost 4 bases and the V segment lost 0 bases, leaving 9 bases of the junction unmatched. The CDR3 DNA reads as TGTGCCAGCAGCCAAGAGGGGCAGCGGGGGGGGAATTACGAGCAGTACTTC. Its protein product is CASSQEGQRGGNYEQYF.

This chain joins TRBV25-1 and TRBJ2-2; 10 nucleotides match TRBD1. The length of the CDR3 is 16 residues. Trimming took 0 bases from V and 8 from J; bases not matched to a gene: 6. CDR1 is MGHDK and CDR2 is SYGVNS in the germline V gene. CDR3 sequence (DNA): TGTGCCAGCAGTGAATATGGACAGGGGGGACCAGGGGAGCTGTTTTTT. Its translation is CASSEYGQGGPGELFF.

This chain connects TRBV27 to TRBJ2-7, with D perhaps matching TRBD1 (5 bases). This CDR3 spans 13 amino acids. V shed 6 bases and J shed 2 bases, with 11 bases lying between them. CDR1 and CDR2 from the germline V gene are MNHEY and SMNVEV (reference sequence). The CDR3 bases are TGTGCCAGCAGCCCCCGACAGCCCTACGAGCAGTACTTC. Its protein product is CASSPRQPYEQYF.